This record concerns one T cell receptor (beta chain) sequence. The antigen is unknown. Assay used: immunoSEQ multiplex PCR; TCRdb lists only in-frame clones, some missing. The sample has approximately 98,000 clones, 80% to 95% seen once; the top ten hold under 0.85%. The data were taken from a study of OX40 agonist ivuxolimab in advanced cancers. Study information: Ivuxolimab, an antibody acting as an agonist of OX40 (CD134), was used to treat patients. Patients were infused with ivuxolimab every 2 weeks at 0.01 to 10 mg/kg.

Whole-study results and caveats: Mean expanded clone counts were higher in CD8+ than CD4+ T cells.

Collection of blood occurred at baseline, at cycle 4 day 1, and at cycle 7 day 1. The CDR3 contains 17 residues. CDR1 SGHDT and CDR2 YYEEEE come from the germline V gene. V dropped 7 bases and J dropped 0 bases, with 21 bases sitting between them. This clonotype was obtained from an adult with an advanced solid tumor such as melanoma, head and neck, liver or kidney cancer. The rearrangement joins TRBV5-6 to TRBJ2-3, with D maybe TRBD2 (6 bases). The sequenced sample was CD4+ or CD8+ T cells sorted from blood, obtained in a trial of the OX40 agonist ivuxolimab. DNA for the CDR3: TGTGCCAGCCGGTCGCGGCGGGGTAGATCTAGCACAGATACGCAGTATTTT. Residues: CASRSRRGRSSTDTQYF. Full variable domain (outside the CDR3, taken from reference TRBV5-6 and TRBJ2-3): DAGVTQSPTHLIKTRGQQVTLRCSPKSGHDTVSWYQQALGQGPQFIFQYYEEEERQRGNFPDRFSGHQFPNYSSELNVNALLLGDSALYLCASRSRRGRSSTDTQYFGPGTRLTVL.